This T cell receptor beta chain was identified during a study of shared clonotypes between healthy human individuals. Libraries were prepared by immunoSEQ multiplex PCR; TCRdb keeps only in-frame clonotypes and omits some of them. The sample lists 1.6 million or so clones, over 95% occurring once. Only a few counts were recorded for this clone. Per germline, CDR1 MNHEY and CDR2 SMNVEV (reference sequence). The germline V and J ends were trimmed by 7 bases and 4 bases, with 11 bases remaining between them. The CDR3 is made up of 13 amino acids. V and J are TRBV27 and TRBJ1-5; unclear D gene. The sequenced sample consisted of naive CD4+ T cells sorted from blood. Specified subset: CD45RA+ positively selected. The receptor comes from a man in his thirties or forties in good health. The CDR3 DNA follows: TGTGCCAGCAAACGGGCAGATAATCAGCCCCAGCATTTT. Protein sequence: CASKRADNQPQHF.